This TCR beta chain was recovered during a study of T cells in women clearing cervical HPV infection. Regarding the study as a whole: CIN3+ cases had significantly higher TCR richness than controls; evenness did not differ.

Repertoires were generated with immunoSEQ multiplex PCR, while TCRdb's copy carries only in-frame clones and drops some. The specimen's table records 30,000 to 45,000 clones. MY09/MY11 PCR detected cervical HPV DNA; dot-blot assigned genotypes. To note about this clone: Its antigen is not known. Read coverage stops 3 residues before the CDR3 terminus; the germline J gene supplies the remainder.

CDR1 and CDR2 (germline): MNHEY, SVGEGT. V was clipped by 6 bases and J by 3 bases; unmatched bases: 4. The CDR3 is 13 residues long. The chain couples TRBV6-2 or TRBV6-3 to TRBJ1-2; 7 bases agree with TRBD1. The sequence was obtained from a woman between 18 and 75 years old with a cervical HPV16 infection that either progressed to CIN3+ or cleared (not recorded which). Sequencing used blood buffy coat. The part of the CDR3 DNA that was read is TGTGCCAGCAGAGAAACAGGGGACTATGGC. Its protein is CASRETGDYG. The entire CDR3 protein is CASRETGDYGYTF.